This record looks at one TCR beta chain sequence and its context. This specimen comes from a study of blood T cell repertoires in COVID-19. Study background: T cells, B-cell-depleted T cells, or PBMCs provided the cDNA or gDNA that served as material.

Method: immunoSEQ multiplex PCR; TCRdb's copy keeps in-frame clones and lacks some. Here the sample spans more than 250,000 clones, 85% being singletons. The CDR3 is made up of 14 amino acids. V lost 5 bases to trimming and J lost 1 base; unmatched junction nucleotides: 3. Looked up from germline, CDR1 is SQVTM and CDR2 is ANQGSEA. Material: peripheral blood. This clonotype was sampled from a man aged 45 to 65 with active or convalescent COVID-19. The V call is TRBV29-1, the J call TRBJ2-3; 10 bases line up with TRBD2. The CDR3 DNA reads TGCAGCGTTTACGGACTAGCGGGCACAGATACGCAGTATTTT. Translating gives CSVYGLAGTDTQYF.